Listed here are 5 T cell receptor beta chains from one sample, sequenced in a study of T cells in Graves' hyperthyroidism and ophthalmopathy. Amplification of TCR beta CDR3 regions used RNA as the template. The HTBI primer set drove a first-round RT-PCR of the TCR CDR3. TCRdb re-called the multiplex PCR reads with MiXCR, one entry per CDR3 protein. The sample holds roughly 510,000 distinct CDR3 sequences, roughly 45% seen once. The source material was peripheral blood or thyroid tissue (not recorded which). The origin of the receptors is an adult woman with Graves' disease, either hyperthyroidism or ophthalmopathy (not recorded which).

V usage is TRBV10-3 and J usage is TRBJ2-5; D might be TRBD2 (7 bases). V lost 10 bases and J 5 bases, leaving 20 bases between the germline ends. The CDR3 is 14 residues long. CDR1 is ENHRY and CDR2 is SYGVKD in the germline V gene. CDR3 amino acids: CATAGGGLVETQYF. The CDR3 DNA follows: TGTGCCACAGCTGGGGGGGGGCTCGTGGAGACCCAGTACTTC.

This clonotype was found many times. The V gene is TRBV10-3, the J gene TRBJ2-5; D gene ambiguous. Trimming took 4 bases from V and 2 from J, leaving 8 bases between them. Germline CDR1 is ENHRY and CDR2 is SYGVKD. This CDR3 is 13 amino acids long. The CDR3 spells CAISVMEQETQYF. CDR3 bases: TGTGCCATCAGTGTAATGGAGCAAGAGACCCAGTACTTC.

CDR3 region: CSAPDPGQGAEQYF. CDR3 nucleotide sequence: TGCAGTGCGCCTGATCCGGGACAGGGTGCCGAGCAGTACTTC. The rearrangement joins TRBV20-1 to TRBJ2-7; 9 positions match TRBD1. The CDR3 has 14 residues. Germline CDR1 and CDR2: DFQATT and SNEGSKA (reference sequence). Trimming took 6 bases from V and 6 from J; bases not matched to a gene: 12.

The sample holds a few counts of this clonotype. The chain links TRBV15 to TRBJ1-2, with D unresolved. This CDR3 has 15 residues. Germline CDR1 LNHNV, CDR2 YYDKDF (reference sequence). V was shortened by 5 bases and J by 5 bases, with 18 bases between the two germline ends. CDR3 sequence (DNA): TGTGCCACCAGCCGACTCCTGGCGGTGGGATATGGCTACACCTTC. It is translated as CATSRLLAVGYGYTF. The whole variable domain, filled in from reference TRBV15 and TRBJ1-2, reads DAMVIQNPRYQVTQFGKPVTLSCSQTLNHNVMYWYQQKSSQAPKLLFHYYDKDFNNEADTPDNFQSRRPNTSFCFLDIRSPGLGDTAMYLCATSRLLAVGYGYTFGSGTRLTVV.

This clonotype turned up a few times. This rearrangement joins TRBV2 to TRBJ2-5; D uncertain. Germline loops: CDR1 SNHLY, CDR2 FYNNEI. The V and J ends lost 9 bases and 5 bases respectively, with 13 bases between them. The CDR3 sequence is 12 residues long. The CDR3 reads CASGVGRETQYF. For the CDR3, the DNA is TGTGCCAGTGGGGTAGGTCGTGAGACCCAGTACTTC.